This is a list of T cell receptor beta chains from one sample in a study of technical replicates of blood from several donors. Some clones are missing from TCRdb's copy, which holds only in-frame ones; the method was immunoSEQ multiplex PCR. The data contain more than 75,000 clones, 90% to 95% of them seen just once; the ten biggest clones take up about 0.25%. Sequenced input: T cells isolated from PBMCs. These receptors were taken from a human donor in good health. The CDR3 runs from the conserved cysteine through the conserved F or W. D genes are given only for firm matches. The size field is filled for only some rows; it gives once, few, many or a size class.

TGTGCCACCCTATACGGCTACGAGCAGTACTTC | CATLYGYEQYF | TRBJ2-7 | . | TRBV27 | .
TGTGCCAGCAGCCAGGGAACCCCCGAAGCTTTCTTT | CASSQGTPEAFF | TRBJ1-1 | . | TRBV7-8 | .
TGTGCCAGCAGCTTCCCTCGGGACAGTCCTTACGAGCAGTACTTC | CASSFPRDSPYEQYF | TRBJ2-7 | TRBD1 | TRBV7-9 | once
TGTGCCAGCAGCGCCCTACAGGGTAGGACTGAAGCTTTCTTT | CASSALQGRTEAFF | TRBJ1-1 | . | TRBV5-6 | .
TGTGCCAGTCAGTCCTCTCTCAGAAATGAAAAACTGTTTTTT | CASQSSLRNEKLFF | TRBJ1-4 | . | TRBV27 | .
TGTGCCAGCAGCCCGGAGGCATCAGGGGCGGGCTACACCTTC | CASSPEASGAGYTF | TRBJ1-2 | . | TRBV5-4 | .
TGTGCCAGCAGTTACCCTCTGCGCGAGTTCTACGAGCAGTACTTC | CASSYPLREFYEQYF | TRBJ2-7 | . | TRBV6-5 | .
TGTGCCAGCAGTGGACAGGGAACTAATGAAAAACTGTTTTTT | CASSGQGTNEKLFF | TRBJ1-4 | TRBD1 | TRBV6-1 | .
TGTGCCAGCAGCCCTGGACAGGTCACCGAAGCTTTCTTT | CASSPGQVTEAFF | TRBJ1-1 | TRBD1 | TRBV25-1 | .
TGTGCCAGCAGCTATATACAGGGAGGGGGTGAGCAGTTCTTC | CASSYIQGGGEQFF | TRBJ2-1 | . | TRBV7-8 | .
TGTGCCAGCAGTTACTCGGGGACAGAAGGGCTGTTTTTT | CASSYSGTEGLFF | TRBJ2-2 | TRBD1 | TRBV6-5 | .
TGTGCCAGCAGCTTATCAGGGGGCCGGGGCTACACCTTC | CASSLSGGRGYTF | TRBJ1-2 | TRBD1 | TRBV7-3 | .
TGTGCCAGCAGCAAAGGTTTCCCGGCTAGCGGGGCCCTAGATACGCAGTATTTT | CASSKGFPASGALDTQYF | TRBJ2-3 | . | TRBV21-1 | .
TGCGCCAGCAGCCAAGTACTAGCGGGAGGGTACGAGTTCTTC | CASSQVLAGGYEFF | TRBJ2-1 | TRBD2 | TRBV4-1 | .
TGCGCCGCAAACTACCAGCCTAGCGGGAGGGATGCAGATACGCAGTATTTT | CAANYQPSGRDADTQYF | TRBJ2-3 | TRBD2 | TRBV23-1 | .
TGTGCCAGCAGCTCCCGGACTAGCGGAAGGCCCACCGGGGAGCTGTTTTTT | CASSSRTSGRPTGELFF | TRBJ2-2 | TRBD2 | TRBV7-9 | .
TGTGCCAGCAGTCCTGAGGAGATTTTCTCTGGGGCCAACGTCCTGACTTTC | CASSPEEIFSGANVLTF | TRBJ2-6 | . | TRBV28 | .
TGTGCCAGCAGCCATCCCCTACAGGGGAGCACAGATACGCAGTATTTT | CASSHPLQGSTDTQYF | TRBJ2-3 | TRBD1 | TRBV27 | .
TGCAGCGTCTCCGAACAGGGCTACAACACTGAAGCTTTCTTT | CSVSEQGYNTEAFF | TRBJ1-1 | . | TRBV29-1 | .
TGCGCCAGCAGCTCACTAGCGCAGGAGCAGTTCTTC | CASSSLAQEQFF | TRBJ2-1 | TRBD2 | TRBV4-1 | .
TGTGCCTGGAGTGTGAGTGAAACTGAAGCTTTCTTT | CAWSVSETEAFF | TRBJ1-1 | . | TRBV30 | few
TGCAGCGTTCCCGGGAGTTCACCCCTCCACTTT | CSVPGSSPLHF | TRBJ1-6 | . | TRBV29-1 | .
TGCGCCAGCAGCCAAGCAAGACTTCGGGGAAGAGAGAACACTGAAGCTTTCTTT | CASSQARLRGRENTEAFF | TRBJ1-1 | . | TRBV4-1 | .
TGTGCCAGCAGCCGGACTACTTCTAGCGGGGGCCCTAGCTCCTACGAGCAGTACTTC | CASSRTTSSGGPSSYEQYF | TRBJ2-7 | TRBD2 | TRBV11-2 | .
TGTGCCAGCAGTGGGCAGGGGGAACGGGCCGGGGAGCTGTTTTTT | CASSGQGERAGELFF | TRBJ2-2 | TRBD1 | TRBV9 | .
TGCGCCAGCAGCTTGGACAGTACAAGGTACGAGCAGTACTTC | CASSLDSTRYEQYF | TRBJ2-7 | . | TRBV5-1 | .
TGTGCCAGCAGCTTAGCGGTGTGGGGCGCACATCAGACCCAGTACTTC | CASSLAVWGAHQTQYF | TRBJ2-5 | . | TRBV13 | .
TGTGCCAGCAGTTTATGGACAGGGTACGAGCAGTACTTC | CASSLWTGYEQYF | TRBJ2-7 | TRBD1 | TRBV28 | .
TGTGCCAGCAGCTTTCTAGCGGGGGATACCTACGAGCAGTACTTC | CASSFLAGDTYEQYF | TRBJ2-7 | TRBD2 | TRBV7-3 | .
TGTGCCAGTAGTATAGGCGACAAGCGGGCCGCTTTCTTT | CASSIGDKRAAFF | TRBJ1-1 | . | TRBV19 | .
TGCAGCGTCCTGACTAGCGGGGCCGGCGAGCAGTACTTC | CSVLTSGAGEQYF | TRBJ2-7 | TRBD2 | TRBV29-1 | .
TGTGCCAGCAGCAAGGACTACTCAGCGTATTCCCCCTTTCAGTTCTTC | CASSKDYSAYSPFQFF | TRBJ2-1 | . | TRBV11-3 | .
TGTGCCAGCAGTTACTCCTCCTCTGACAGGGGAACTGAAGCTTTCTTT | CASSYSSSDRGTEAFF | TRBJ1-1 | TRBD1 | TRBV6-5 | .
TGTGCAGCGGGGAGCGGGGCCATAGGGAATGAGCAGTTCTTC | CAAGSGAIGNEQFF | TRBJ2-1 | TRBD2 | TRBV6-6 | .
TGCGCCAGCAGCTTTACCTCAGGGGACAGCTATGGCTACACCTTC | CASSFTSGDSYGYTF | TRBJ1-2 | TRBD1 | TRBV5-1 | .
TGTGCCGCTCCCCGGGACAGGGGGCAGGGTTGCAATCAGCCCCAGCATTTT | CAAPRDRGQGCNQPQHF | TRBJ1-5 | TRBD1 | TRBV30 | .
TGTGCCAGCAGCTTGCCCCGGACAGAAACCTACGAGCAGTACTTC | CASSLPRTETYEQYF | TRBJ2-7 | . | TRBV5-6 | .